This T cell receptor (beta chain) came from a study of T cells in Graves' hyperthyroidism and ophthalmopathy. The ends were cut back, 6 bases at V and 5 bases at J, with 7 bases in the middle. The CDR3 extends over 11 amino acids. CDR1 is SGHAT and CDR2 is FQNNGV in the germline V gene. This clonotype was counted many times. RNA transcripts provided the source from which TCR beta CDR3 regions were amplified. First-round RT-PCR with HTBI primers amplified the TCR CDR3 region. TCRdb ran MiXCR on the multiplex PCR reads and lists one entry per CDR3 protein. The table lists 300,000 to 400,000 distinct CDR3 sequences, roughly 18% of them singletons.

This sequence originates from a woman in her forties or fifties with Graves' hyperthyroidism. The chain uses TRBV11-2 and TRBJ1-1; no clear D. The sequenced sample consisted of blood. The CDR3 region is CASSFGTEAFF. As DNA, the CDR3 is TGTGCCAGCAGTTTCGGGACTGAAGCTTTCTTT.